Described below is a single T cell receptor (beta chain) sequence and its context. Its antigen remains unidentified. Base qualities are not provided; no much larger clone lies one nucleotide away. The CDR1 and CDR2 encoded by the germline V gene (reference sequence) are SEHNR and FQNEAQ. V and J lose 5 bases and 4 bases, and a span of 9 bases separates them. Including cysteine and phenylalanine, the CDR3 has 13 amino acids. Only the CDR3 region is kept as DNA, spanning 39 bases read in frame from base 1. These data are taken from a study of response to subunit inactivated influenza vaccine (dated by TCRdb to the late 2010s). Study-level background: Deep quantitative T cell receptor repertoire profiling was used in the study to track responses to a trivalent subunit inactivated influenza vaccine.

Paper-wide results and their limitations: It was suggested by the authors that each seasonal influenza vaccination may recruit only a limited number of new T cells.

Library preparation used RT-PCR. The sequencing machine was an Illumina HiSeq 2500. Clones were called with MiXCR by TCRdb after fastp trimmed the public reads at Q25, and only in-frame beta chains were retained. Each CDR3 protein appears once, grouped with its most common genes and DNA. For this sample the table gives around 600,000 distinct CDR3 sequences, of which roughly 10% were detected only once. The top ten constitute 11% of the sample. The data also belong to a second study, concerning T cells expressing NK-cell markers. The second paper states: 5'RACE template switching, by which a universal primer site and unique molecular identifiers were added, was used to make TCR beta cDNA libraries. Three sorted T-cell subsets (CD3+CD56+NKG2C+, CD3+CD56+NKG2C- and CD3+CD56-NKG2C+) from under ten donors had their TCR beta-chain repertoires profiled. Among the eight sequenced donors, only one was HCMV-seronegative, while the other seven were HCMV-seropositive. To restrict sorting to alphabetaTCR-expressing T cells, an anti-gammadeltaTCR antibody was added in several experiments. In roughly 6 donors, the dominant CD3+CD56+NKG2C+ clonotypes were among the top 10 CD8+ clonotypes and accounted for about 1.0-7.5% of CD8+ T cells. Those dominant clonotypes were again the most abundant among CD3+CD56-NKG2C+ cells in a few donors, at about 25-60.1%. Whether the expanded NKG2C-expressing T cell clones were specific for HCMV antigens remained unclear. The eight sequenced donors were randomly selected healthy volunteers, three men and five women. HCMV serostatus was determined by detecting HCMV-specific IgG in serum with a commercial ELISA kit. Ficoll density gradient centrifugation was used to isolate peripheral blood mononuclear cells from blood. For six donors, bulk peripheral blood T-cell repertoires were additionally sequenced from unsorted PBMC. cDNA synthesis was primed from the TCR beta constant segment and was followed by two successive PCR amplification steps. Libraries were sequenced as 2 x 150 bp reads on Illumina HiSeq 2000/2500, MiSeq or NextSeq. Reads were demultiplexed and grouped by UMI with MIGEC, and clonotypes were assembled and quantified with MiTCR. To exclude erroneous sequences, only TCR cDNA sequences supported by at least two reads were retained. The tcR package was used for downstream repertoire analysis, and clonotypes were matched across fractions by CDR3 nucleotide sequence plus V segment. Antigen specificity was annotated against VDJdb with VDJmatch, allowing one amino acid substitution in CDR3.

The chain links TRBV7-9 with TRBJ1-5; the D region possibly corresponds to TRBD1 (5 bases align). This clonotype originated in a man over 45 who received an inactivated influenza vaccine. Donor details come from another sample of the same person, matched by shared clones. The sample here was PBMCs from blood, taken on the day of vaccination. The nucleotides read TGTGCCAGCAGCCCAGGGTGGAATCAGCCCCAGCATTTT. This gives the protein CASSPGWNQPQHF.